This T cell receptor beta chain was obtained from a study of T cell responses to AZD1222 COVID-19 vaccine. Study-level findings and limits: Only a handful of AZD1222 recipients, more than five in all, had baseline seropositivity. Among spike-specific TCRs, nearly half reportedly target unmutated variant regions.

A word on this clone: Its antigen is as yet unknown.

Data came from immunoSEQ multiplex PCR; TCRdb stores just in-frame clones and leaves some out. The table includes roughly 200,000 clones, roughly 94% detected once. The sequence derives from an adult who received the MenACWY meningococcal vaccine as a control. The source material was peripheral blood, sampled 28 days after the second dose of the MenACWY control vaccine.

The CDR3 coding sequence is TGTGCCAGCGGGGCTCCCTACGAGCAGTACTTC. This codes for CASGAPYEQYF. V usage is TRBV28 and J usage is TRBJ2-7, with TRBD1 as a possible D gene (5 bases). Per the germline V gene, CDR1 is MDHEN and CDR2 is SYDVKM. Trimming left V 8 bases short and J 2 bases short, with 7 bases between. The CDR3 is 11 amino acids.